This record looks at one TCR beta chain sequence and its context. This record belongs to a study of cytomegalovirus exposure and HLA in healthy donors. This CDR3 comprises 13 residues. Germline loops: CDR1 MDHEN, CDR2 SYDVKM. V was clipped by 3 bases and J by 3 bases, with 8 bases between them. Primers for the PCR totalled 60 Vbeta and 13 Jbeta. The assay was immunoSEQ multiplex PCR, and TCRdb's table has in-frame clones only and misses some. The sample consists of around 140,000 clones, 75% of them appearing once. Material: PBMCs. The V and J genes are TRBV28 and TRBJ1-1, with D hard to call. This sequence originates from a man aged 35-49 years in good health and CMV-seronegative. DNA for the CDR3: TGTGCCAGCAGTTTTAAGCCCCACACTGAAGCTTTCTTT. Residues: CASSFKPHTEAFF.